The present TCR beta chain was sequenced within a study of cytomegalovirus exposure and HLA in healthy donors. The study, taken as a whole, reports: It was confirmed in vitro that three of the CMV-associated chains were specific for CMV antigens. Reports indicated that the classifier achieved high specificity and sensitivity in diagnosing cytomegalovirus status.

Note on this clone: What it recognizes is unknown.

Measured with immunoSEQ multiplex PCR; TCRdb has only the in-frame clones, and not every one. The sample consists of more than 95,000 clones, approximately 86% of them appearing once. This CDR3 spans 15 amino acids. The ends lost 5 bases at V and 0 bases at J; junction bases unmatched: 4. Per germline, CDR1 SGHTA and CDR2 FQGTGA. The chain carries TRBV7-3 and TRBJ2-3, with 8 bases fitting TRBD2. Source material: PBMCs. The source is a woman in her late teens or twenties in good health and CMV-seropositive. CDR3 DNA: TGTGCCAGCAGCACTAGCGGCGCTAGCACAGATACGCAGTATTTT. Its translation: CASSTSGASTDTQYF. Full variable domain (outside the CDR3, taken from reference TRBV7-3 and TRBJ2-3): GAGVSQTPSNKVTEKGKYVELRCDPISGHTALYWYRQSLGQGPEFLIYFQGTGAADDSGLPNDRFFAVRPEGSVSTLKIQRTERGDSAVYLCASSTSGASTDTQYFGPGTRLTVL.